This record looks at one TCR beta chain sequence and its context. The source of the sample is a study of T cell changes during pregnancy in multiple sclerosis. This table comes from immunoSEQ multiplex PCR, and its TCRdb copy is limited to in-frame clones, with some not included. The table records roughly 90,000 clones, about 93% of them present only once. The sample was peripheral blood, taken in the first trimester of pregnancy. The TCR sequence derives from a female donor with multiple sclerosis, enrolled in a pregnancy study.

In DNA, the CDR3 is TGTGCCAGCAGCTACGGTTCCTTCTCCTATAATTCACCCCTCCACTTT. Translation gives CASSYGSFSYNSPLHF. The gene calls are TRBV11-2 and TRBJ1-6; D call uncertain. CDR3 length: 16 residues. Looked up from germline, CDR1 is SGHAT and CDR2 is FQNNGV. Between the trimmed V and J ends, which lost 4 bases and 0 bases, there was a span of 10 bases.